This T cell receptor (beta chain) was sequenced in a study of identical twins. Study-level results: A cross-sectional statistical analysis, not follow-up of the same donors, supported the conclusions. Invariant MAIT and iNKT cells could partly confound zero-insertion analyses. Less excess twin sharing appeared in beta out-of-frame sequences.

Template switching (which added a universal primer site) was used, and cDNA carried unique molecular identifiers. MiXCR, applied by TCRdb to the 5' RACE reads, yields one record per CDR3 protein. The table lists 1.5 million to 2 million distinct CDR3 sequences, roughly 35% of them singletons. As concerns this clonotype: Its antigen is unidentified.

Trimming removed 0 bases from V and 2 bases from J, with 14 bases in between. The V gene's germline CDR1 is SGDLS and CDR2 YYNGEE. The CDR3 is 17 amino acids. This clonotype was obtained from a newborn girl in good health. The gene calls are TRBV9 and TRBJ2-2; tentatively, D is TRBD1 (5 bases). Sequenced sample: cord blood. Here the CDR3 reads CASSVGQGSLNTGELFF. CDR3 sequence (DNA): TGTGCCAGCAGCGTAGGCCAGGGCTCACTTAACACCGGGGAGCTGTTTTTT.